This T cell receptor beta chain was recorded in a study of blood T cell repertoires in COVID-19. In the study overall: There were acute and convalescent COVID-19 samples, and they came from the United States, Italy and Spain.

In the authors' methods: The authors estimated nucleated cell counts from reference gene primer amplification. The protocol was immunoSEQ multiplex PCR, while the TCRdb copy is restricted to in-frame clones and leaves out a portion. The D gene and trimming were derived from the DNA, and the V and J assignments and clone size from that table. The sample lists 300,000 to 400,000 clones, 91% occurring once. The V and J ends lost 7 bases and 4 bases, in that order; junction bases with no gene match: 6. The CDR3 has 15 residues. Looked up from germline, CDR1 is LNHDA and CDR2 is SQIVND (reference sequence).

This TCR was recovered from a woman under 30 who had recovered from COVID-19. The V and J genes are TRBV19 and TRBJ2-6, with 8 bases that match TRBD1. The sequencing input was peripheral blood. The CDR3 nucleotides are TGTGCCAGTACCCCGGACAGGGCCGGGGCCAACGTCCTGACTTTC. Encoded protein: CASTPDRAGANVLTF.